This T cell receptor (beta chain) was captured by sequencing in a study of T cells in Graves' hyperthyroidism and ophthalmopathy. Amplification of TCR beta CDR3 regions was performed using RNA transcripts as template. When the TCR CDR3 underwent first-round RT-PCR, the HTBI primer set was used. TCRdb independently ran MiXCR on the multiplex PCR reads; one entry per CDR3 protein. The sample consists of around 300,000 distinct CDR3 sequences, roughly an eighth of them appearing once. Germline V gives CDR1 SNHLY, CDR2 FYNNEI. The CDR3 has 16 residues. The trim removed 2 bases at V and 5 bases at J, leaving 5 bases unmatched. Hyperthyroidism patients were newly diagnosed, had disease duration under 2 months, and were aged 18 to 65 years. This clonotype occurred many times. Its antigen is as yet unknown. The study's findings and limits: Most thyroid clonotypes expanded above 0.001 were also detected in blood. In validation, the model predicted ophthalmopathy. These predictions came a median roughly 7.1 months before onset.

This receptor was identified in a woman in her thirties or forties with Graves' hyperthyroidism. The rearrangement joins TRBV2 to TRBJ2-1, with TRBD2 matching over 11 bases. The specimen was blood. The CDR3 sequence is CASSERLAGGDNEQFF. CDR3 DNA: TGTGCCAGCAGTGAACGTCTAGCGGGAGGAGACAATGAGCAGTTCTTC.